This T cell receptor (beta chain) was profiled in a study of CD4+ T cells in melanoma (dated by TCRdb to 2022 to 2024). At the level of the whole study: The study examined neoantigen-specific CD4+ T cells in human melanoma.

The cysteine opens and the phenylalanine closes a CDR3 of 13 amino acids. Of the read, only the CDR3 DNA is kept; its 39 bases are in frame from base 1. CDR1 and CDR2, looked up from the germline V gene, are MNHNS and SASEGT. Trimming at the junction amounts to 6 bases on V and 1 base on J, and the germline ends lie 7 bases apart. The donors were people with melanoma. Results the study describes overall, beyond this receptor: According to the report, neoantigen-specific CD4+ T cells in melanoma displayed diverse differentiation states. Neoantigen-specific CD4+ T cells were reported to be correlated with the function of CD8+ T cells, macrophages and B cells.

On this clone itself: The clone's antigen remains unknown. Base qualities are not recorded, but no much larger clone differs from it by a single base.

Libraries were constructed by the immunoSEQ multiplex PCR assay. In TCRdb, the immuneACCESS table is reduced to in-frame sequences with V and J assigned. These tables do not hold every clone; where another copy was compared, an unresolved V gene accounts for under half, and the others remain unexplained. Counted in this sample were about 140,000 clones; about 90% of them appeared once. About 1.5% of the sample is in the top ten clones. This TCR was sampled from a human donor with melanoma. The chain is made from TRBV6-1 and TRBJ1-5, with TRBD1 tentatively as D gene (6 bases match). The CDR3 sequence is CASSGQSNQPQHF. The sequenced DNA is TGTGCCAGCAGCGGACAGAGCAATCAGCCCCAGCATTTT.